The rows below give T cell receptor beta chains drawn from one sample of a study of somatic mutations in cytotoxic T cells in rheumatoid arthritis. Produced via immunoSEQ multiplex PCR; TCRdb's table is partial and in-frame only. The profile shows about 30,000 clones, roughly 80% of them singletons. The source material was CD8+ T cells sorted from blood. These receptors originate from an adult with rheumatoid arthritis. The CDR3 runs from the conserved cysteine through the conserved F or W. The D gene is left open where the match is weak. Some rows have no size entry. The others give once, few or many, or a class for an expanded clone.

cdr3_nt cdr3_aa j_call v_call clone_size d_call
TGTGCCACCAGCACCTACCGGAGTGGCGGGGAGACCCAGTACTTC CATSTYRSGGETQYF TRBJ2-5 TRBV15 NA NA
TGTGCCAGCAGCTCCGGGACCCGAGGTTACGAGCAGTACTTC CASSSGTRGYEQYF TRBJ2-7 TRBV7-9 NA NA
TGCGCCAGCATGTCCGGGACAGGGACCCATGGCTACACCTTC CASMSGTGTHGYTF TRBJ1-2 TRBV10-2 NA TRBD1
TGTGCCTGGACAGGTTGGGGGACAGGGGGCTACGAGCAGTACTTC CAWTGWGTGGYEQYF TRBJ2-7 TRBV30 NA TRBD1
TGCGCCAGCAGCCGTGCTCTAGCCGGGGGCTCCTACAATGAGCAGTTCTTC CASSRALAGGSYNEQFF TRBJ2-1 TRBV4-1 once NA
TGTGCCAGCACTCATGCCCGGGACAGGGTCTACGAGCAGTACTTC CASTHARDRVYEQYF TRBJ2-7 TRBV27 NA TRBD1
TGTGCCTGGAGCAGGGGAAGGGCTGGGGCCAACGTCCTGACTTTC CAWSRGRAGANVLTF TRBJ2-6 TRBV30 NA NA
TGTGCCAGCAGCGCGGGGTGGGCTGAAGCTTTCTTT CASSAGWAEAFF TRBJ1-1 TRBV7-9 NA NA
TGTGCCAGCAGTTTATCCCCCCCGAATTTGGTGGGCAGGGTAACAGAGACCCAGTACTTC CASSLSPPNLVGRVTETQYF TRBJ2-5 TRBV27 NA NA
TGTGCCATCAGTGGACAGGGGAGCACTGAAGCTTTCTTT CAISGQGSTEAFF TRBJ1-1 TRBV10-3 NA TRBD1
TGTGCCAGCAGCGTTCAGGGAGGGAACACTGAAGCTTTCTTT CASSVQGGNTEAFF TRBJ1-1 TRBV9 NA NA
TGTGCCCGCCGGACCGGTCGACGGAGGGACACTGAAGCTTTCTTT CARRTGRRRDTEAFF TRBJ1-1 TRBV30 NA NA
TGTGCCAGCAAGAGAGGGGCCCAGTACTTC CASKRGAQYF TRBJ2-5 TRBV25-1 once NA
TGTGCCAGCAGCGGAGTCGGGACAGGGGGCGGGGGCTATGGCTACACCTTC CASSGVGTGGGGYGYTF TRBJ1-2 TRBV9 NA TRBD1
TGTGCCAGCAGCCATACGAGTAGGGGCTCCTACAATGAGCAGTTCTTC CASSHTSRGSYNEQFF TRBJ2-1 TRBV7-9 NA NA
TGTGCCACCAGCAGAGATCGCAGGGGGCCTGAAAAACTGTTTTTT CATSRDRRGPEKLFF TRBJ1-4 TRBV15 NA TRBD1
TGCGCCAGCAGCCCCGGACTATTCTCCTACGAGCAGTACTTC CASSPGLFSYEQYF TRBJ2-7 TRBV5-1 NA NA
TGTGCCAGCAGTCCGAGCGGGGCCTCCTACAATGAGCAGTTCTTC CASSPSGASYNEQFF TRBJ2-1 TRBV11-3 NA TRBD2
TGTGCCAGCAGCCAAGATTTGGGGGGTTCCGGGGAGCTGTTTTTT CASSQDLGGSGELFF TRBJ2-2 TRBV4-2 medium-sized NA
TGTGCCAGCACCAGCGGGAGGTTAGTCCATGAGCAGTTCTTC CASTSGRLVHEQFF TRBJ2-1 TRBV2 few TRBD2
TGCGCCAGCAGCTTGGACCCACTTGAAAGCACAGATACGCAGTATTTT CASSLDPLESTDTQYF TRBJ2-3 TRBV5-1 NA NA
TGCGCCAGCAGCTTGGGACTAGCGGGAGGGTATGAGCAGTTCTTC CASSLGLAGGYEQFF TRBJ2-1 TRBV5-1 NA TRBD2
TGTGCCAGCAGCGTCACCGCGGCGGCCGAGCAGTACTTC CASSVTAAAEQYF TRBJ2-7 TRBV9 NA NA
TGTGCCAGCAGTCCCGAGGGGGCAGGGGGCCTCTATGGCTACACCTTC CASSPEGAGGLYGYTF TRBJ1-2 TRBV27 NA TRBD1